This TCR beta chain came from a study of blood T cell repertoires in COVID-19 (dated by TCRdb to 2018 to 2020). Regarding the complete study: Samples from collaborators originated in the United States, Italy and Spain and spanned both the acute and convalescent phases of COVID-19. The prospective study material was composed of cDNA or gDNA derived from T cells, B-cell-depleted T cells, or PBMCs. The dataset comprised deeply sampled blood TCRbeta repertoires from subjects exposed to, actively infected with, or recovered from COVID-19. The repertoires were released in a freely available public database intended as a resource for research on the immune response to SARS-CoV-2. Samples were obtained from the ongoing ImmuneRACE study (first 160 participants) and from over a thousand subjects provided by 6 global collaborators. A de-identified subject ID, COVID-19 status, age in years and sex were almost always included in the sample metadata. Where available, HLA class I and class II types were obtained from metadata supplied by the sample provider rather than from assay-based typing.

V and J are truncated by 4 bases and 0 bases respectively, leaving an intervening sequence of 18 bases. CDR1 PRHDT and CDR2 FYEKMQ were looked up in the germline V gene (reference sequence). Inclusive of the bounding cysteine and phenylalanine, the CDR3 is 18 residues long. CDR3 DNA is the only sequence kept; it has 54 bases, read in frame from the first base. The table lists this clone with a count of one. Its antigen is unknown. Base-call qualities are not available, and no considerably larger clone is one nucleotide away. In the prospective study, participants were roughly 18 to 89 years old, resided in approximately 22 geographic areas of the United States, and were enrolled through a virtual design. Cohort assignment in the prospective study relied on participant-reported clinical history from a screening survey and a study questionnaire. ImmuneRACE Cohort 3 recovered participants were defined by two consecutive negative NP/OP PCR tests, healthcare professional clearance, or symptom resolution. In the prospective study, mobile phlebotomists collected whole blood, serum and a nasopharyngeal or oropharyngeal swab from each participant. Over a roughly 2-month period, participants in the prospective study had the option of providing additional blood draws and questionnaires. Prospective study blood samples were shipped either frozen or at room temperature before DNA extraction.

TCRbeta CDR3 regions were amplified from genomic DNA using the immunoSEQ Assay, a bias-controlled multiplex PCR. The study's own analysis went as follows. Nucleated cell counts per sample were estimated from amplification of reference gene primers within the assay. To quantify the absolute abundance of each unique TCRbeta CDR3 rearrangement, sequence reads were collapsed and filtered. For each sample, productive Simpson clonality was calculated by taking the square root of Simpson's diversity index across productive rearrangements. The immuneACCESS repertoire file appears here via TCRdb, limited to in-frame rearrangements. These files lack a portion of the clones; in checked studies, under half of the deficit traces to unresolved V genes, and the cause of the others is not known. D and trimming were read from the DNA, whereas the V and J calls and clone size are those reported in that table. This sample comprises 150,000 to 200,000 clones, more than 70% of them detected only once. Over 7.5% of the sample belongs to the ten largest clones.

On the study overall, not on this receptor specifically: The amount of clinical and demographic metadata varied by source and participant and was provided uncurated.

The chain is made from TRBV13 and TRBJ2-2, and TRBD1 may be the D gene, going by 8 matching bases. Specimen: PBMCs or T cells enriched from blood (not recorded which). The receptor's source is a woman aged 25 to 39 who had recovered from COVID-19. The nucleotides are TGTGCCAGCAGCTCCCCGGGAGGACAGGGATCGAACACCGGGGAGCTGTTTTTT. It translates to CASSSPGGQGSNTGELFF.